A single sample is the source of the 12 T cell receptor beta chains below, sequenced in a study of T cells in localized non-small cell lung cancer. Measured with immunoSEQ multiplex PCR; TCRdb has only the in-frame clones, and not every one. This sample has about 34,000 clones, with under 95% found just once. The sample here was peripheral blood, taken before any cancer treatment. The receptors derive from a woman between 40 and 69 years old with stage I lung adenocarcinoma.

This chain uses TRBV29-1 with TRBJ2-7, with 9 nucleotides matching TRBD1. This CDR3 region has 13 residues. The J segment lost 3 bases and the V segment lost 4 bases, leaving 4 bases of the junction unmatched. CDR1 is SQVTM, CDR2 ANQGSEA, per germline. CDR3: CSVGQGGDYEQYF. CDR3 bases: TGCAGCGTTGGACAGGGGGGAGACTACGAGCAGTACTTC.

The chain recombines TRBV19 with TRBJ1-2, with D perhaps TRBD1 (5 bases). CDR3 length: 13 residues. Germline V lookup: CDR1 LNHDA, CDR2 SQIVND (reference sequence). V was trimmed by 6 bases and J by 5 bases, leaving 13 bases between them. CDR3 DNA sequence: TGTGCCAGTAGGACAGTTCCTGCTTATGGCTACACCTTC. It encodes CASRTVPAYGYTF.

The table lists this clone with a count of one. The rearrangement links TRBV5-6 to TRBJ2-6; a weak D match, TRBD1 (5 bases). The germline CDR1 and CDR2 sequences are SGHDT and YYEEEE. This CDR3 comprises 17 residues. Trimming removed 3 bases at V and 0 bases at J, with 13 bases between. The CDR3 is CASSSVGVASGANVLTF. The CDR3 DNA reads TGTGCCAGCAGCTCAGTAGGGGTAGCCTCTGGGGCCAACGTCCTGACTTTC.

The J gene is TRBJ1-2, the V gene TRBV25-1; D might be TRBD1 (5 bases). The CDR3 length is 14 residues. Germline-derived CDR1 and CDR2 are MGHDK and SYGVNS. The V gene lost 1 base and the J gene lost 4 bases, with 10 bases spanning the gap. CDR3 in amino acids: CASSESQASYGYTF. CDR3 nucleotides: TGTGCCAGCAGTGAATCACAGGCCAGCTATGGCTACACCTTC.

The CDR3 here is CASSDPGQAIRSNEQFF. CDR3 coding DNA: TGTGCCAGCAGCGACCCGGGACAGGCAATTCGGTCGAATGAGCAGTTCTTC. V usage is TRBV7-2 and J usage is TRBJ2-1; 8 bases fit TRBD1. V was pared by 5 bases and J by 7 bases, with 16 bases of the junction left unmatched. The CDR3 length is 17 residues. Germline lookup yields CDR1 SGHTA and CDR2 FQGNSA.

The chain recombines TRBV14 with TRBJ2-2; TRBD1 agrees at 8 bases. J gave up 5 bases and V 6 bases, and 2 bases lay outside the gene matches. The germline V gene encodes CDR1 SGHDN and CDR2 FVKESK. The CDR3 covers 13 residues. CDR3 region: CASRDRETGELFF. The CDR3 nucleotides are TGTGCCAGCAGGGACAGGGAGACCGGGGAGCTGTTTTTT.

The rearrangement links TRBV7-2 to TRBJ2-6; D is undetermined. The germline gives CDR1 SGHTA, CDR2 FQGNSA. This CDR3 spans 13 amino acids. V lost 6 bases to trimming and J lost 2 bases, with 5 bases between them. In nucleotides, the CDR3 is TGTGCCAGCAGTCCCACTGGGGCCAACGTCCTGACTTTC. It yields the protein CASSPTGANVLTF. Complete variable domain (other parts from reference TRBV7-2 and TRBJ2-6): GAGVSQSPSNKVTEKGKDVELRCDPISGHTALYWYRQSLGQGLEFLIYFQGNSAPDKSGLPSDRFSAERTGGSVSTLTIQRTQQEDSAVYLCASSPTGANVLTFGAGSRLTVL.

This chain links TRBV7-9 with TRBJ1-4, with 10 bases that match TRBD1. CDR3 length: 15 residues. The germline gives CDR1 SEHNR, CDR2 FQNEAQ (reference sequence). Trimming took 5 bases from V and 8 from J; bases not matched to a gene: 8. The CDR3 coding sequence is TGTGCCAGCAGCGCCGGACAGGGGGTACAAGAAAAACTGTTTTTT. Protein product: CASSAGQGVQEKLFF.

V is TRBV6-1 and J is TRBJ1-1; 7 nucleotides agree with TRBD1. The CDR3 is 14 residues long. The V and J ends lost 2 bases and 3 bases, in that order; junction bases with no gene match: 3. Per the germline V gene, CDR1 is MNHNS and CDR2 is SASEGT. The CDR3 sequence is CASSEKGQYTEAFF. The CDR3 coding sequence is TGTGCCAGCAGTGAAAAGGGACAGTACACTGAAGCTTTCTTT.

This chain uses TRBV7-3 with TRBJ2-7; possible D gene TRBD2, 5 bases. CDR1 and CDR2 (germline): SGHTA, FQGTGA. CDR3 length: 13 residues. V gave up 4 bases and J gave up 7 bases, with 14 bases separating them. CDR3 residues: CASSSSWTGEQYF. CDR3 bases: TGTGCCAGCAGCTCATCGTGGACGGGGGAGCAGTACTTC.

The chain uses TRBV29-1 and TRBJ2-1; maybe TRBD1 (5 bases). The V end lost 0 bases, the J end lost 14 bases, and 14 bases lay between the germline ends. Per germline, CDR1 SQVTM and CDR2 ANQGSEA. CDR3 size: 12 residues. CDR3 sequence reads: CSVEDQGRVEFF. The CDR3 bases are TGCAGCGTTGAAGATCAGGGCAGGGTAGAGTTCTTC.

The chain uses TRBV19 and TRBJ1-5, with 7 nucleotides matching TRBD1. CDR1 is LNHDA and CDR2 is SQIVND in the germline V gene (reference sequence). The CDR3 runs 16 residues. V was clipped by 0 bases and J by 4 bases; unmatched bases: 6. CDR3 nucleotide sequence: TGTGCCAGTAGTATAGATGGGACAGCAATAAATCAGCCCCAGCATTTT. Its translation: CASSIDGTAINQPQHF.